The 5 T cell receptor beta chains presented below share a single source sample, sequenced in a study of T cell responses to AZD1222 COVID-19 vaccine. TCRdb's copy holds only in-frame clones and misses some; the assay was immunoSEQ multiplex PCR. The sample records around 99,000 clones, 90% to 95% being singletons. Sequenced here: peripheral blood, sampled 28 days after the second AZD1222 dose. The source is an adult who received the AZD1222 COVID-19 vaccine.

The chain couples TRBV3-1 (or the pseudogene TRBV3-2) to TRBJ2-1; 8 nucleotides line up with TRBD2. Unmatched junction bases numbered 17, after V lost 7 bases and J lost 6 bases. CDR3 size: 17 residues. Germline V gene sequence: CDR1 LGHDT, CDR2 YNNKEL (reference sequence). CDR3 amino acids: CASTRTVAGPYPNEQFF. The CDR3 DNA reads TGTGCCAGCACCCGGACGGTAGCGGGGCCGTACCCCAATGAGCAGTTCTTC.

The chain is built from TRBV4-3 and TRBJ2-1; 7 nucleotides agree with TRBD1. With V trimmed by 0 bases and J by 0 bases, 2 bases remained unmatched. Germline CDR1 is LGHNA and CDR2 is YSLEER. The length of the CDR3 is 16 residues. For the CDR3, the DNA is TGCGCCAGCAGCCAAGACCGGGACAGCTCCTACAATGAGCAGTTCTTC. Protein product: CASSQDRDSSYNEQFF.

The chain uses TRBV29-1 and TRBJ2-5, with TRBD2 identical over 9 bases. There are 13 residues in the CDR3. Trimming took 6 bases from V and 5 from J; bases not matched to a gene: 7. In germline, CDR1 is SQVTM, CDR2 ANQGSEA. Here the CDR3 DNA reads TGCAGCGTCCTGACTAGCGGCGGGGAGACCCAGTACTTC. It specifies CSVLTSGGETQYF. Together with reference TRBV29-1 and TRBJ2-5, the CDR3 gives the full variable domain: SAVISQKPSRDICQRGTSLTIQCQVDSQVTMMFWYRQQPGQSLTLIATANQGSEATYESGFVIDKFPISRPNLTFSTLTVSNMSPEDSSIYLCSVLTSGGETQYFGPGTRLLVL.

This sequence joins TRBV3-1 (or the pseudogene TRBV3-2) and TRBJ2-5; 11 bases are a match to TRBD2. The germline V gene encodes CDR1 LGHDT and CDR2 YNNKEL (reference sequence). The J segment lost 5 bases and the V segment lost 1 base, leaving 12 bases of the junction unmatched. The CDR3 has 18 residues. The CDR3 bases are TGTGCCAGCAGCCAAGGGCCTAGCGGGGGGCCCACCCATGAGACCCAGTACTTC. It translates to CASSQGPSGGPTHETQYF.

This CDR3 is CASSVVHLNGYTF. The CDR3 DNA sequence: TGTGCCAGCAGCGTAGTACACCTAAATGGCTACACCTTC. The chain uses TRBV9 and TRBJ1-2; no clear D. This CDR3 is built from 13 residues. Trimming stripped 0 bases from V and 6 bases from J, with 9 bases between. Germline V lookup: CDR1 SGDLS, CDR2 YYNGEE.